The rows below give T cell receptor beta chains drawn from one sample of a study of spatial heterogeneity in lung cancer. TCRdb re-called the 5' RACE reads through MiXCR, storing one row per CDR3 protein. The table lists 40,000 to 45,000 distinct CDR3 sequences, 12% to 15% of them singletons. Sequencing was performed on PBMCs, taken at surgery. The receptors originated from a male donor with early-stage non-small cell lung cancer. Both conserved end residues are part of each CDR3. A D gene is named only where the DNA matches it firmly. Where a row states a size, it is once, few, many or the class of an expanded clone; other rows omit it.

D: .; V: TRBV7-3; size: .; J: TRBJ1-1; CDR3: CASSSQLNTEAFF; DNA: TGTGCCAGCAGCTCCCAGTTGAACACTGAAGCTTTCTTT
D: TRBD1; V: TRBV5-1; size: many; J: TRBJ1-1; CDR3: CASSFTGDGTEAFF; DNA: TGCGCCAGCAGCTTTACAGGGGATGGCACTGAAGCTTTCTTT
D: .; V: TRBV20-1; size: .; J: TRBJ2-6; CDR3: CSARVYRGSGANVLTF; DNA: TGCAGTGCTAGAGTCTACAGAGGGTCAGGGGCCAACGTCCTGACTTTC
D: .; V: TRBV7-2; size: .; J: TRBJ1-6; CDR3: CASSRDSPLHF; DNA: TGTGCCAGCAGCCGTGATTCACCCCTCCACTTT
D: .; V: TRBV7-8; size: .; J: TRBJ2-2; CDR3: CASSLEASELFF; DNA: TGTGCCAGCAGCTTAGAAGCTTCCGAGCTGTTTTTT
D: .; V: TRBV11-3; size: .; J: TRBJ2-2; CDR3: CASSLGLDPAGELFF; DNA: TGTGCCAGCAGCTTAGGACTAGACCCCGCCGGGGAGCTGTTTTTT
D: .; V: TRBV5-1; size: .; J: TRBJ2-7; CDR3: CASSLEPTDWAASSYEQYF; DNA: TGCGCCAGCAGCTTGGAGCCGACTGACTGGGCAGCGAGCTCCTACGAGCAGTACTTC
D: TRBD2; V: TRBV4-3; size: many; J: TRBJ2-6; CDR3: CASSQEGLAGLQGANVLTF; DNA: TGCGCCAGCAGCCAAGAGGGACTAGCGGGACTACAAGGGGCCAACGTCCTGACTTTC
D: .; V: TRBV12-3/TRBV12-4; size: .; J: TRBJ1-4; CDR3: CASSLAMGNEKLFF; DNA: TGTGCCAGCAGTTTAGCGATGGGTAATGAAAAACTGTTTTTT
D: .; V: TRBV7-9; size: few; J: TRBJ1-2; CDR3: CASSSTRSGVGYTF; DNA: TGTGCCAGCAGCTCGACCCGGTCGGGAGTCGGCTACACCTTC